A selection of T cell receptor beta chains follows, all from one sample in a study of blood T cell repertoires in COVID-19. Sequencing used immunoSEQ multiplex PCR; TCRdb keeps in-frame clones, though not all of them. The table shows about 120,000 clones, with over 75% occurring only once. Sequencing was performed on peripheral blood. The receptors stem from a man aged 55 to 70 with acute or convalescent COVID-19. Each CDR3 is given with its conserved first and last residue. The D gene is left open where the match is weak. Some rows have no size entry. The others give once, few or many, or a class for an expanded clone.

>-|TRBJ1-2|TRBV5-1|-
TGCGCCAGCACCGCTCAGGGGTCCTCAAACTATGGCTACACCTTC
CASTAQGSSNYGYTF
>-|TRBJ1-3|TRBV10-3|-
TGTGCCATCAGTGAATCGACAGGACATGGAAACACCATATATTTT
CAISESTGHGNTIYF
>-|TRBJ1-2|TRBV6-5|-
TGTGCCAGCAGTTACGGCTCAGGGACTCGGGGCTACACCTTC
CASSYGSGTRGYTF
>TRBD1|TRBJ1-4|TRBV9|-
TGTGCCAGCAGCGTAGAGGTTCCGGGACAGGTGGACGAAAAACTGTTTTTT
CASSVEVPGQVDEKLFF
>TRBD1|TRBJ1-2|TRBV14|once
TGTGCCAGCAGCCAAGCGTGGACAGGGAATGGCTACACCTTC
CASSQAWTGNGYTF
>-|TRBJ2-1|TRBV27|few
TGTGCCAGCAGTTTTGGCAGGGAATACAATGAGCAGTTCTTC
CASSFGREYNEQFF
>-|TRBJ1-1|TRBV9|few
TGTGCCAGCAGACCTACGACAGGTTACACTGAAGCTTTCTTT
CASRPTTGYTEAFF
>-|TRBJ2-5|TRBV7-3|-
TGTGCCAGCAGCTTAAATAGCGGCCAAGAGACCCAGTACTTC
CASSLNSGQETQYF
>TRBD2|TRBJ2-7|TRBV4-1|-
TGCGCCAGCAGCCCCAGCAGCGGGAGCTCCTACGAGCAGTACTTC
CASSPSSGSSYEQYF
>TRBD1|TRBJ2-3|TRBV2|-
TGTGCCAGCAGTAGGACAGGGGGAGAAGTCGATACGCAGTATTTT
CASSRTGGEVDTQYF
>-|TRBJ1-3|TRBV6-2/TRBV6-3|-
TGTGCCAGCAACCCTTCGGGAAAGCAGGACACCATATATTTT
CASNPSGKQDTIYF
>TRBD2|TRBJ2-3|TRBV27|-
TGTGCCAGCAGTCTCACGTCCGGACTAGCGGGAGTCCCAGATACGCAGTATTTT
CASSLTSGLAGVPDTQYF
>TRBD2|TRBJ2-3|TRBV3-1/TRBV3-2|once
TGTGCCAGCAGCCAAACTTGGGAACCCGGGGGGGCGCAGTATTTT
CASSQTWEPGGAQYF
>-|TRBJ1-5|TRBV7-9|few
TGTGCCAGCAGCTTATCCGGAGGGGATCAGCCCCAGCATTTT
CASSLSGGDQPQHF
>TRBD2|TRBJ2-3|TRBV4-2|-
TGTGCCAGCAGCCAGGGTCTACTAGCGCCCACAGATACGCAGTATTTT
CASSQGLLAPTDTQYF
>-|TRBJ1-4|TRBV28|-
TGTGCCAGCAGCCCCAGCAGGGATAATAATGAAAAACTGTTTTTT
CASSPSRDNNEKLFF
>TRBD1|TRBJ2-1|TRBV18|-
TGTGCCAGCTCCCTGGGGGGACAGGGGGCTAATGAGCAGTTCTTC
CASSLGGQGANEQFF
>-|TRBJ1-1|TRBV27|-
TGTGCCAGCAGTCCTTGGCGGGGGAACACTGAAGCTTTCTTT
CASSPWRGNTEAFF
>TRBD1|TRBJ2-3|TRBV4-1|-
TGCGCCAGCAGCCCCACACCGGGACAGGGCACAGATACGCAGTATTTT
CASSPTPGQGTDTQYF